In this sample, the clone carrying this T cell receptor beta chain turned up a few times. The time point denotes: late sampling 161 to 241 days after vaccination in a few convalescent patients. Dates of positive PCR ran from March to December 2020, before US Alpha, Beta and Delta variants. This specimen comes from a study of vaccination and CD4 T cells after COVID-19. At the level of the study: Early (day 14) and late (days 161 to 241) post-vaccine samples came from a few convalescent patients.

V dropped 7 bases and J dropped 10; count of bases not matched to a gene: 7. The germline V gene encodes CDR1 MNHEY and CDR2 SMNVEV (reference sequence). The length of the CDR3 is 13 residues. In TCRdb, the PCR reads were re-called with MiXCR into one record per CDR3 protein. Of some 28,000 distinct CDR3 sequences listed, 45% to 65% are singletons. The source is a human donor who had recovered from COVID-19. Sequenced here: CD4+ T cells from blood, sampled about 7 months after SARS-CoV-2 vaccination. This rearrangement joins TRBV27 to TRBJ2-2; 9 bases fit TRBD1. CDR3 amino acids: CASTGQGMAELFF. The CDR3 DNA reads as TGTGCCAGCACGGGACAGGGAATGGCGGAGCTGTTTTTT.